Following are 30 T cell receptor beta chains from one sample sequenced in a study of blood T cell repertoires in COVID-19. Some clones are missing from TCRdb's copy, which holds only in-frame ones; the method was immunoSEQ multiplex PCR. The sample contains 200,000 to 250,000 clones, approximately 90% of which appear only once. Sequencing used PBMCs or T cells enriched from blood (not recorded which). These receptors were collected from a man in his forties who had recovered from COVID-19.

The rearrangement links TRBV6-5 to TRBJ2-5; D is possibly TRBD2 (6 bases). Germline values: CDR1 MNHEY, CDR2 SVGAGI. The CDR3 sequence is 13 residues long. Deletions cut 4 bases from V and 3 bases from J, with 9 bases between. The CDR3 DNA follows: TGTGCCAGCAGTTGGACTATTGAAGAGACCCAGTACTTC. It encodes CASSWTIEETQYF.

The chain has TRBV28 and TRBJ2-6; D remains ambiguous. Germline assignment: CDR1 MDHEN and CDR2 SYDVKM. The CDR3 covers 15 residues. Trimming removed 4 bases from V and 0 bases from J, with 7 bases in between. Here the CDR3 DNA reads TGTGCCAGCAGTTCCCACAGCTCTGGGGCCAACGTCCTGACTTTC. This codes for CASSSHSSGANVLTF.

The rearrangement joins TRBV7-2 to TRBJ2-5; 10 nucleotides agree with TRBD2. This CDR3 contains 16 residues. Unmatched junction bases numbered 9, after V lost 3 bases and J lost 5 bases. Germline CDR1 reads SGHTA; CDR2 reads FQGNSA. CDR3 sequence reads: CASSLEAGGQGETQYF. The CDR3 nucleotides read TGTGCCAGCAGCTTGGAAGCGGGGGGGCAAGGGGAGACCCAGTACTTC. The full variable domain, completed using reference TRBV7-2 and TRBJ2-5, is GAGVSQSPSNKVTEKGKDVELRCDPISGHTALYWYRQSLGQGLEFLIYFQGNSAPDKSGLPSDRFSAERTGGSVSTLTIQRTQQEDSAVYLCASSLEAGGQGETQYFGPGTRLLVL.

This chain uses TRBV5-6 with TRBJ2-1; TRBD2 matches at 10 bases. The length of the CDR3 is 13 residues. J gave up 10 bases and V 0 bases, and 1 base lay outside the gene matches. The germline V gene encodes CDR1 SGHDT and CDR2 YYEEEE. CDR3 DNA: TGTGCCAGCAGCTTGGGACTAGCGGGCGAGCAGTTCTTC. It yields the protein CASSLGLAGEQFF.

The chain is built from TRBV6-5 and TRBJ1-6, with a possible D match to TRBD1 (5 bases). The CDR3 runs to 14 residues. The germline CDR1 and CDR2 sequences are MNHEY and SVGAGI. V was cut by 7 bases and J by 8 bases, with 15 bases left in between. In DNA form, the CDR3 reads TGTGCCAGCAAAGACGGGGGTGCGGATTCACCCCTCCACTTT. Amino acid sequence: CASKDGGADSPLHF.

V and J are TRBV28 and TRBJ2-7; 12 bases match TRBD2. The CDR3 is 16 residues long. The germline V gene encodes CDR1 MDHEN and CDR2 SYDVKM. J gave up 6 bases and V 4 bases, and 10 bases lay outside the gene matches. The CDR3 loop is CASSSPGTSGSGEQYF. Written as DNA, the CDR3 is TGTGCCAGCAGTTCCCCTGGGACTAGCGGGTCCGGCGAGCAGTACTTC. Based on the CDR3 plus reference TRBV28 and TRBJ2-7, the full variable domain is DVKVTQSSRYLVKRTGEKVFLECVQDMDHENMFWYRQDPGLGLRLIYFSYDVKMKEKGDIPEGYSVSREKKERFSLILESASTNQTSMYLCASSSPGTSGSGEQYFGPGTRLTVT.

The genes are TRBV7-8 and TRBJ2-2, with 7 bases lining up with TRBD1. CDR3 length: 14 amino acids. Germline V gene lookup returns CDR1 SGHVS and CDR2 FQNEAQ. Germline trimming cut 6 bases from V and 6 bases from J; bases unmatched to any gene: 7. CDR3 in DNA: TGTGCCAGCAGAGCAGACAGGGTCCCCGGGGAGCTGTTTTTT. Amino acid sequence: CASRADRVPGELFF.

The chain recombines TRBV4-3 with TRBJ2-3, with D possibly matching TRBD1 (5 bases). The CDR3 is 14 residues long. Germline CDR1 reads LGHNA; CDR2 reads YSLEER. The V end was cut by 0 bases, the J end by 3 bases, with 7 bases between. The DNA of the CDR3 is TGCGCCAGCAGCCAAGACACAGGAACAGATACGCAGTATTTT. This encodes CASSQDTGTDTQYF.

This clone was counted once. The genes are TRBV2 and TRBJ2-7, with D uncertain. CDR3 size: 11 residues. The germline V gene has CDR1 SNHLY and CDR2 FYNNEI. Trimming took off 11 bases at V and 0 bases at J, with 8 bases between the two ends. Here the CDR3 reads CAGQDSYEQYF. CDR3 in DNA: TGTGCCGGCCAGGACTCCTACGAGCAGTACTTC.

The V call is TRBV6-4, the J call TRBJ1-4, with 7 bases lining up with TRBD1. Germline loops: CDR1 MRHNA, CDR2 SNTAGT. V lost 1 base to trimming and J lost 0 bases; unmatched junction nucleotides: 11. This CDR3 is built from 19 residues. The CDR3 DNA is TGTGCCAGCAGTGACTGCCAAAACGTCGACAGGGCAACTAATGAAAAACTGTTTTTT. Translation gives CASSDCQNVDRATNEKLFF.

The CDR3 region has the DNA TGTGCCAGCAGCGTAGCACGGGGGACGAACACCGGGGAGCTGTTTTTT. Translation gives CASSVARGTNTGELFF. The chain combines TRBV9 with TRBJ2-2; TRBD2 is a possible D gene (6 bases). The CDR3 extends over 16 amino acids. The V end was cut by 0 bases, the J end by 0 bases, with 9 bases between. Germline lookup yields CDR1 SGDLS and CDR2 YYNGEE.

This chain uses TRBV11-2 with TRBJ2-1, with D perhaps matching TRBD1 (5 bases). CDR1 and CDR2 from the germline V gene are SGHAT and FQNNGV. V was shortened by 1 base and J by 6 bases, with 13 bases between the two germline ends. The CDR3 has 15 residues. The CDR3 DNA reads TGTGCCAGCAGCTTAGTGGCAGGGTTTTTCAATGAGCAGTTCTTC. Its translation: CASSLVAGFFNEQFF. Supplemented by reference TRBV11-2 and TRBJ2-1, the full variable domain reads EAGVAQSPRYKIIEKRQSVAFWCNPISGHATLYWYQQILGQGPKLLIQFQNNGVVDDSQLPKDRFSAERLKGVDSTLKIQPAKLEDSAVYLCASSLVAGFFNEQFFGPGTRLTVL.

The CDR3 loop is CASSAGGYSYNEQFF. Here the CDR3 DNA reads TGTGCCAGCAGCGCCGGGGGGTACTCCTACAATGAGCAGTTCTTC. J is TRBJ2-1 and V is TRBV5-8; 7 bases line up with TRBD2. This CDR3 is built from 15 residues. J gave up 0 bases and V 4 bases, and 4 bases lay outside the gene matches. Germline CDR1 SGHTS, CDR2 YDEGEE.

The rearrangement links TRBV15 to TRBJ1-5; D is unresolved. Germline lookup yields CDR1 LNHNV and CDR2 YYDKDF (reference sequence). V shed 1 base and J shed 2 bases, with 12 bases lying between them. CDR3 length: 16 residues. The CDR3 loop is CATSRGSGSGNQPQHF. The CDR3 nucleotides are TGTGCCACCAGCAGAGGGTCGGGGTCCGGCAATCAGCCCCAGCATTTT. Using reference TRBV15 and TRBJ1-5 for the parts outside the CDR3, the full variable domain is DAMVIQNPRYQVTQFGKPVTLSCSQTLNHNVMYWYQQKSSQAPKLLFHYYDKDFNNEADTPDNFQSRRPNTSFCFLDIRSPGLGDTAMYLCATSRGSGSGNQPQHFGDGTRLSIL.

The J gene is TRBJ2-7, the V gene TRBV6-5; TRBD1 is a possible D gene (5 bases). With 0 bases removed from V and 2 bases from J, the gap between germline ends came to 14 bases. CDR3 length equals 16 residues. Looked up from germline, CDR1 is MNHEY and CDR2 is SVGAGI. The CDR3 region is CASSYSPRAGPYEQYF. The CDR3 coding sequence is TGTGCCAGCAGTTACTCCCCCAGGGCAGGGCCCTACGAGCAGTACTTC.

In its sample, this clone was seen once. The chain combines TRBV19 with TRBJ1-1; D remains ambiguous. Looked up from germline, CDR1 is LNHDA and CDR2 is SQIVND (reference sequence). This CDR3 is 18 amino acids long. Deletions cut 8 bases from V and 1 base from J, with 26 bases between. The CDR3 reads CASPRVGNTALENTEAFF. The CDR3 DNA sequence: TGTGCCAGTCCCCGGGTTGGCAACACCGCTTTAGAGAACACTGAAGCTTTCTTT.

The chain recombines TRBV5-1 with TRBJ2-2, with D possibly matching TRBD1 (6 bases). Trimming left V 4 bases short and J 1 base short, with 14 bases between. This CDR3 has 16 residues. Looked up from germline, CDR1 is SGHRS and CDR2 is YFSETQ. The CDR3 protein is CASSPTGHKNTGELFF. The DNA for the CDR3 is TGCGCCAGCAGCCCAACAGGGCATAAGAACACCGGGGAGCTGTTTTTT.

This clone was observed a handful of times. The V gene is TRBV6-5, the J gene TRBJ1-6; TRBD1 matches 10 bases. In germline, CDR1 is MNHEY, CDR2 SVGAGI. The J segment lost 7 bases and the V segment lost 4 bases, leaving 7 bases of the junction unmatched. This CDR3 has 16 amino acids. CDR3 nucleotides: TGTGCCAGCAGTTTCCGGGACAGGGGCTCCAATTCACCCCTCCACTTT. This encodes CASSFRDRGSNSPLHF.

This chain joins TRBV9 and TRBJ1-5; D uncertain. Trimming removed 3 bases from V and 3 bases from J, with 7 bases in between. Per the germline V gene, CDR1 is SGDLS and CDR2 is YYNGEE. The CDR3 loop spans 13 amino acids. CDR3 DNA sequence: TGTGCCAGCAGCGCGAACTTCAATCAGCCCCAGCATTTT. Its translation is CASSANFNQPQHF. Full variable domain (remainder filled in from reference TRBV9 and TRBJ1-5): DSGVTQTPKHLITATGQRVTLRCSPRSGDLSVYWYQQSLDQGLQFLIQYYNGEERAKGNILERFSAQQFPDLHSELNLSSLELGDSALYFCASSANFNQPQHFGDGTRLSIL.

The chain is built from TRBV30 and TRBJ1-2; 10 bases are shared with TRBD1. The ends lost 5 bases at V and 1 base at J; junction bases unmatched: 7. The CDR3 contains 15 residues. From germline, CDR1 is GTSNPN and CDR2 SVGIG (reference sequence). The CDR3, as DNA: TGTGCCTGGGACAGGGGGCAGTACCGTAACTATGGCTACACCTTC. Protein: CAWDRGQYRNYGYTF.

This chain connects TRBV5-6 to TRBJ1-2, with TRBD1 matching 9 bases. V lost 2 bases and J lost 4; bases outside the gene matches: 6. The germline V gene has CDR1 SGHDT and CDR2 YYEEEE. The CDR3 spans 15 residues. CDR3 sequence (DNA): TGTGCCAGCAGCTTCCCGGGACAGGGCTTCTATGGCTACACCTTC. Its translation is CASSFPGQGFYGYTF.

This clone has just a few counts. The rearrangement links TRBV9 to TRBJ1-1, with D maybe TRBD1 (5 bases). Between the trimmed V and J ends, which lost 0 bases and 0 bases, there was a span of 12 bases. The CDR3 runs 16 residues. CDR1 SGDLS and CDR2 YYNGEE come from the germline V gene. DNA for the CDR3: TGTGCCAGCAGCGTAGTTTCAGGGCGGCTGAACACTGAAGCTTTCTTT. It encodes CASSVVSGRLNTEAFF.

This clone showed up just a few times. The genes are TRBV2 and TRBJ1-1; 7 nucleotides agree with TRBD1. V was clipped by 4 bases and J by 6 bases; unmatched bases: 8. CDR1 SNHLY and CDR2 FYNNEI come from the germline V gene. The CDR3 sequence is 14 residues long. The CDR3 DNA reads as TGTGCCAGCAGTGTCCGAGGGGGCGAGGCTGAAGCTTTCTTT. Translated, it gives CASSVRGGEAEAFF.

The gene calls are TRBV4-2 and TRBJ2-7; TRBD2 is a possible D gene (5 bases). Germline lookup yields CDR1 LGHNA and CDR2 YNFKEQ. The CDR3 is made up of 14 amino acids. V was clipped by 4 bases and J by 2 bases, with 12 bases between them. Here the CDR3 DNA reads TGTGCCAGCAGCCCCCAGGACTCCCCCTACGAGCAGTACTTC. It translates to CASSPQDSPYEQYF.

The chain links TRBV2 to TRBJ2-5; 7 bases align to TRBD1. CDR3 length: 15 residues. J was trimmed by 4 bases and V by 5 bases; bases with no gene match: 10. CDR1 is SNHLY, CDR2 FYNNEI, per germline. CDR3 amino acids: CASSTEGAGVETQYF. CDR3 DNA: TGTGCCAGCAGTACCGAGGGGGCAGGAGTAGAGACCCAGTACTTC.

CDR3 amino acids: CASNAPGSGANVLTF. CDR3 nucleotide sequence: TGTGCCAGCAATGCTCCCGGCTCTGGGGCCAACGTCCTGACTTTC. V and J are TRBV7-6 and TRBJ2-6, with D unclear. The CDR3 is 15 amino acids. The ends were cut back, 7 bases at V and 0 bases at J, with 10 bases in the middle. Germline V gene data show CDR1 as SGHVS and CDR2 as FNYEAQ.

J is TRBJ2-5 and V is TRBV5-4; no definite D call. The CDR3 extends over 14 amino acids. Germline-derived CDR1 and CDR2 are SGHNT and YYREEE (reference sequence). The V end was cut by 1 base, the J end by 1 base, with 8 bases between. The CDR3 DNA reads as TGTGCCAGCAGCTTGAGTCACAGCCAAGAGACCCAGTACTTC. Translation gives CASSLSHSQETQYF.

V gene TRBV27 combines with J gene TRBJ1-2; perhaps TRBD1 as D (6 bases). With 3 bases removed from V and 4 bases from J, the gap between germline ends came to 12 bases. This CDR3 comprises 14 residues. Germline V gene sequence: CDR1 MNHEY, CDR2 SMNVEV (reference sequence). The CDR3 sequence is CASSLTQGAYGYTF. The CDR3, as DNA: TGTGCCAGCAGTTTGACACAGGGAGCCTATGGCTACACCTTC.

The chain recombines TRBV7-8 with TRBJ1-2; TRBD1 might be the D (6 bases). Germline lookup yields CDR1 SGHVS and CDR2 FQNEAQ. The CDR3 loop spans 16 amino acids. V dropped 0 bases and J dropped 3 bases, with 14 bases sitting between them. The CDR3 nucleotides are TGTGCCAGCAGCTTAGCGGTAGGGGGGGCAGACTATGGCTACACCTTC. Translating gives CASSLAVGGADYGYTF. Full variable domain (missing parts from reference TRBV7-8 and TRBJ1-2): GAGVSQSPRYKVAKRGQDVALRCDPISGHVSLFWYQQALGQGPEFLTYFQNEAQLDKSGLPSDRFFAERPEGSVSTLKIQRTQQEDSAVYLCASSLAVGGADYGYTFGSGTRLTVV.

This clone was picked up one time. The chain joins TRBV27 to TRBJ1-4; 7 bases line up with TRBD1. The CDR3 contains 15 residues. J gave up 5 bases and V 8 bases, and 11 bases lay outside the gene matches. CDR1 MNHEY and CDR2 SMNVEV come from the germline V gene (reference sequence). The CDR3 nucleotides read TGTGCCAGCTCCTTAAACAGGGGCCAGAATGAAAAACTGTTTTTT. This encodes CASSLNRGQNEKLFF.